The clone carrying this T cell receptor beta chain appeared a few times. Its antigen is unknown. This specimen belongs to a study of beta chain features in type 1 diabetes. Findings of the study overall: A greater similarity of naive, central memory and Treg TCRB repertoires was seen among patients than among healthy donors.

All of the isolated RNA was reverse transcribed, so expressed TCRB transcripts were sequenced. Sequenced by immunoSEQ multiplex PCR; TCRdb stores in-frame clones only, minus some. Of a few hundred thousand clones listed, roughly an eighth were seen once; the top ten hold 0.017%. Germline loops: CDR1 MNHEY, CDR2 SVGAGI. The trim removed 5 bases at V and 5 bases at J, leaving 12 bases unmatched. This CDR3 region has 15 residues. Specimen: naive CD4+ T cells from blood. The receptor comes from a man aged 18 to 30 in good health. The rearrangement links TRBV6-5 to TRBJ2-7; TRBD2 matches at 7 bases. CDR3 residues: CASSRPGQGGHEQYF. CDR3 nucleotides: TGTGCCAGCAGTCGCCCGGGCCAGGGAGGGCACGAGCAGTACTTC.